This TCR beta chain was sequenced during a study of human thymus T cells. This CDR3 is built from 13 residues. In germline, CDR1 is MDHEN, CDR2 SYDVKM. V was cut by 7 bases and J by 4 bases, with 14 bases left in between. Having corrective surgery for congenital heart defects, healthy Finnish infants were the ones who donated. The assay was immunoSEQ multiplex PCR, and TCRdb's table has in-frame clones only and misses some. The table has approximately 49,000 clones, over 90% seen once; the top ten hold about 0.16%. The specimen was blood. The source is a girl under three years old with a congenital heart defect but otherwise immunologically healthy. V and J are TRBV28 and TRBJ2-7; a possible D gene is TRBD1 (6 bases). The CDR3 here is CASKRGQGYEQYF. The CDR3 DNA is TGTGCCAGCAAGAGGGGTCAGGGGTACGAGCAGTACTTC. Full variable domain (remainder filled in from reference TRBV28 and TRBJ2-7): DVKVTQSSRYLVKRTGEKVFLECVQDMDHENMFWYRQDPGLGLRLIYFSYDVKMKEKGDIPEGYSVSREKKERFSLILESASTNQTSMYLCASKRGQGYEQYFGPGTRLTVT.